The rows below give T cell receptor beta chains drawn from one sample of a study of T cells expressing NK-cell markers. TCRdb reanalyzed the 5' RACE reads and collapses them to one entry per CDR3 protein, without DNA. This sample's table reports a few hundred thousand distinct CDR3 sequences. Sequenced input: blood T cells: a sorted CD56 or NKG2C T cell subset, CD4+ or CD8+ T cells, or bulk PBMC T cells (not recorded which). These TCRs come from a man aged 18-30 years in good health. Each CDR3 is given with its conserved first and last residue.

TRBJ1-1,TRBV3-1,CASSPEGISPRNTEAFF
TRBJ2-3,TRBV29-1,CSVEWRGDTQYF
TRBJ2-7,TRBV10-3,CAISEAGAVHEQYF
TRBJ1-2,TRBV29-1,CSVPQDLGGGYTF
TRBJ2-4,TRBV6-1,CATREGGLDIQYF
TRBJ2-1,TRBV29-1,CSVDGDRRFNEQFF
TRBJ2-2,TRBV19,CASSIVTSRGTGELFF
TRBJ2-3,TRBV12-3/TRBV12-4,CASSSSADTQYF
TRBJ2-3,TRBV12-3/TRBV12-4,CASSERTSGIADTQYF
TRBJ1-1,TRBV12-3/TRBV12-4,CASSWRVTEAFF
TRBJ2-2,TRBV12-3/TRBV12-4,CASSGTGYTGELFF
TRBJ2-1,TRBV9,CASSVGTGHEQFF
TRBJ1-1,TRBV6-1,CASSAGTREQYEAFF
TRBJ2-3,TRBV6-6,CACGKSTDTQYF
TRBJ2-3,TRBV11-2,CASSLDGTGLVADTQYF
TRBJ2-4,TRBV28,CASTPTQGAEGKNIQYF
TRBJ2-5,TRBV20-1,CSASPTSGTEETQYF
TRBJ2-2,TRBV27,CASGKGTANTGELFF
TRBJ1-2,TRBV5-5,CASSFLDGPGGYTF
TRBJ2-2,TRBV9,CASSAEPNTGELFF
TRBJ2-1,TRBV11-2,CASDHEGQQFF
TRBJ1-5,TRBV9,CASSVVSDIGRSNQPQHF
TRBJ2-2,TRBV10-3,CAISPGTVNTGELFF
TRBJ1-5,TRBV7-8,CASSLVRTGRNQPQHF
TRBJ2-1,TRBV6-1,CASSGYAYNEQFF
TRBJ1-4,TRBV29-1,CSVTGGTPNEKLFF
TRBJ1-1,TRBV2,CASSEASGTRKAFF
TRBJ2-2,TRBV7-3,CASGGGGIGELFF
TRBJ2-7,TRBV5-1,CASSRIPGRWWNEQYF
TRBJ2-5,TRBV5-1,CASSWEGSDRAQTQYF
TRBJ2-6,TRBV18,CASSPRISSGANVLTF
TRBJ1-5,TRBV15,CATSPQGYSNQPQHF
TRBJ1-1,TRBV7-9,CASSSKRTGGEDAFF
TRBJ1-2,TRBV6-5,CASSYSTSRGYTF
TRBJ2-3,TRBV15,CATSKTPRGRADTQYF
TRBJ1-5,TRBV6-5,CASQRDTGDQPQHF
TRBJ2-1,TRBV9,CASSGLRGSLGNEQFF
TRBJ2-1,TRBV10-3,CAIKWDRSNNEQFF
TRBJ2-2,TRBV9,CASSLSGTGVYTGELFF
TRBJ1-5,TRBV12-3/TRBV12-4,CASSALQGVNQPQHF
TRBJ2-1,TRBV19,CASSIGLALNYNEQFF
TRBJ1-2,TRBV2,CASSGDGTGYGYTF
TRBJ2-7,TRBV11-2,CASSLVTGEARNPYEQYF
TRBJ2-1,TRBV10-3,CAISSGATSYNEQFF
TRBJ1-1,TRBV2,CASSPTGKGMNTEAFF
TRBJ1-5,TRBV2,CASSDSDRDENQPQHF